Reported below is one TCR beta chain. Germline values: CDR1 SGDLS, CDR2 YYNGEE. V was pared by 4 bases and J by 0 bases, with 13 bases between. The CDR3 loop spans 15 amino acids. The data belong to a study of lymphopenia after photon versus proton radiotherapy. Produced via immunoSEQ multiplex PCR; TCRdb's table is partial and in-frame only. The profile shows approximately 65,000 clones, roughly 90% of them singletons. Sequenced here: peripheral blood, sampled from a patient treated with proton-based radiotherapy. The clonotype was recovered from a man older than 75 with esophageal cancer. The gene calls are TRBV9 and TRBJ1-1; D is undetermined. For the CDR3, the DNA is TGTGCCAGCAGCCCAAGGGCAGGCATGAACACTGAAGCTTTCTTT. This codes for CASSPRAGMNTEAFF.